This T cell receptor beta chain appears in the sequencing data of a study of long-term antiretroviral therapy in people with HIV. Study-level results: Post-ART samples showed increased diversity that remained below transplant donor control levels. In HIV, the repertoires covered a tighter span of CDR3 lengths than in controls.

Germline CDR1 is MRHNA and CDR2 is SNTAGT. The CDR3 has 14 residues. Version v3.0 of the immunoSEQ assay was performed at survey level. Per-sample targets for sequencing were about 35,000-50,000 T-cell genomes. TCRdb's table, derived via immunoSEQ multiplex PCR, lists solely in-frame clones and lacks some. This table holds 9,000 to 15,000 clones, around three quarters found once. To note about this clone: What it binds is unknown. One end of the junction does not line up with germline, which may come from a read error.

The TCR comes from a man aged 35-49 years with HIV. Specimen: unsorted PBMCs, collected just under 3.2 years before starting antiretroviral therapy. The chain employs TRBV6-4 and TRBJ1-1; 10 nucleotides match TRBD1. CDR3 nucleotide sequence: TGTGCCAGCAGAGACTGGGACAGGGGCACTGAAGCTTTCTTT. Amino acids: CASRDWDRGTEAFF.